This T cell receptor (beta chain) was captured by sequencing in a study of T cell responses to AZD1222 COVID-19 vaccine. Study-wide results and limits: Spike-specific TCR depth and breadth grew after two AZD1222 doses.

Worth noting for this clone: Its antigen remains unidentified.

There are 11 residues in the CDR3. Trimming took off 4 bases at V and 10 bases at J, with 8 bases between the two ends. The germline V gene encodes CDR1 MNHEY and CDR2 SMNVEV (reference sequence). Profiling relied on immunoSEQ multiplex PCR, and the TCRdb table lists in-frame clones only, not all of them. The table records 95,000 to 150,000 clones, around nine tenths of them present only once. The chain carries TRBV27 and TRBJ2-1, with TRBD2 as a possible D gene (6 bases). This sequence originates from an adult in good health. The sample in question was peripheral blood, obtained on day 0 of AZD1222 vaccination. CDR3 DNA sequence: TGTGCCAGCAGTTCTGGGGGGGAGCAGTTCTTC. This translates into CASSSGGEQFF.